The 24 T cell receptor beta chains below come from one sample, sequenced in a study of blood T cell repertoires in COVID-19 (dated by TCRdb to between 2020 and 2021). Library method: the immunoSEQ multiplex PCR assay. TCRdb took this table from immuneACCESS and kept in-frame rearrangements with V and J called. Such tables lack part of the clones; where checked against another copy, unresolved V genes explain under half of the gap, and the rest is unexplained. The sample yields tens of thousands of clones; about 91% were counted once. The ten most abundant clones make up 6% to 7.5% of the sample. The sequenced sample consisted of peripheral blood. These receptors all come from a woman of 80 years or more with acute or convalescent COVID-19.

The V call is TRBV5-5, the J call TRBJ2-2; TRBD1 might be the D (6 bases). The germline V gene encodes CDR1 SGHKS and CDR2 YYEKEE (reference sequence). This CDR3 is 15 amino acids long. Trimming pared 4 bases from V and 0 bases from J, leaving 10 bases between. In DNA form, the CDR3 reads TGTGCCAGCAGCCGACAGGTCGCGAACACCGGGGAGCTGTTTTTT. Amino acid sequence: CASSRQVANTGELFF.

The rearrangement uses TRBV6-6 and TRBJ1-2; 7 bases line up with TRBD1. V lost 7 bases to trimming and J lost 6 bases; unmatched junction nucleotides: 14. The CDR3 has 15 amino acids. Germline CDR1 reads MNHNY; CDR2 reads SVGAGI (reference sequence). CDR3 in DNA: TGTGCCAGCAAACTTGACAGGGCAGATGTTGATGGCTACACCTTC. It specifies CASKLDRADVDGYTF.

The chain links TRBV28 to TRBJ2-7; TRBD2 aligns across 10 bases. The CDR3 extends over 16 amino acids. Germline V gene lookup returns CDR1 MDHEN and CDR2 SYDVKM. V lost 4 bases and J lost 6; bases outside the gene matches: 12. CDR3 protein: CASSSGGASGRGEQYF. The DNA of the CDR3 is TGTGCCAGCAGTTCGGGGGGGGCTAGCGGGAGAGGCGAGCAGTACTTC.

The V gene is TRBV7-9, the J gene TRBJ2-3; 9 bases align to TRBD1. The CDR3 consists of 18 residues. J gave up 1 base and V 5 bases, and 13 bases lay outside the gene matches. Germline assignment: CDR1 SEHNR and CDR2 FQNEAQ (reference sequence). The CDR3 DNA follows: TGTGCCAGCAGCGCTAGGGGCTCCCGGACAGGGGGCACAGATACGCAGTATTTT. Protein sequence: CASSARGSRTGGTDTQYF.

The V and J genes are TRBV5-6 and TRBJ2-3; TRBD2 matches at 10 bases. V shed 4 bases, J shed 6 bases, and the junction held 14 bases outside the gene matches. Per the germline V gene, CDR1 is SGHDT and CDR2 is YYEEEE. The CDR3 sequence is 17 residues long. The CDR3 loop is CASSPGRLAGVVDTQYF. As DNA, the CDR3 is TGTGCCAGCAGCCCTGGAAGGCTAGCGGGAGTTGTCGATACGCAGTATTTT.

The rearrangement uses TRBV2 and TRBJ1-1, with 8 bases identical to TRBD1. This CDR3 comprises 13 residues. CDR1 is SNHLY and CDR2 is FYNNEI in the germline V gene. V dropped 4 bases and J dropped 5; count of bases not matched to a gene: 3. This CDR3 reads CASSGTGLTEAFF. Written as DNA, the CDR3 is TGTGCCAGCAGTGGGACAGGGTTGACTGAAGCTTTCTTT.

Here the CDR3 reads CASSFGTTGFGYTF. The CDR3 region has the DNA TGTGCCAGCAGCTTTGGAACGACAGGTTTTGGCTACACCTTC. V is TRBV7-3 and J is TRBJ1-2; TRBD1 is a possible D gene (6 bases). Per the germline V gene, CDR1 is SGHTA and CDR2 is FQGTGA. This CDR3 is 14 amino acids long. The V and J ends lost 3 bases and 7 bases respectively, with 15 bases between them.

The chain is built from TRBV4-1 and TRBJ2-3; the D gene is possibly TRBD2 (6 bases). This CDR3 region has 14 residues. Germline-derived CDR1 and CDR2 are MGHRA and YSYEKL. V was clipped by 1 base and J by 4 bases, with 9 bases between them. The CDR3 region is CASSQVLAADTQYF. In DNA, the CDR3 is TGCGCCAGCAGCCAAGTACTAGCCGCAGATACGCAGTATTTT.

Here the CDR3 reads CASSQYRVSSSYEQYF. Written as DNA, the CDR3 is TGCGCCAGCAGCCAATACAGGGTTAGTAGCTCCTACGAGCAGTACTTC. The chain has TRBV4-3 and TRBJ2-7; D may be TRBD1 (6 bases). Trimming pared 2 bases from V and 0 bases from J, leaving 14 bases between. This CDR3 contains 16 residues. In germline, CDR1 is LGHNA, CDR2 YSLEER.

This clone has more than one count but fewer than ten. The V and J genes are TRBV12-3 or TRBV12-4 and TRBJ1-1; D not resolved. Trimming removed 7 bases from V and 8 bases from J, with 17 bases in between. The CDR3 consists of 13 residues. The CDR3 loop is CASTPPSSVEAFF. The DNA for the CDR3 is TGTGCCAGCACCCCGCCGTCGAGCGTGGAAGCTTTCTTT.

This clone has only one observation. The gene calls are TRBV6-2 or TRBV6-3 and TRBJ1-2, with TRBD1 as a possible D gene (6 bases). This CDR3 has 13 amino acids. V lost 6 bases, J lost 6 bases, and 14 bases lay in between. Per the germline V gene, CDR1 is MNHEY and CDR2 is SVGEGT. CDR3 region: CASSQGQSNGYTF. CDR3 nucleotides: TGTGCCAGCAGCCAAGGACAGAGTAATGGCTACACCTTC.

This clone came up once. This rearrangement joins TRBV5-1 to TRBJ1-2, with TRBD1 as a possible D gene (6 bases). V lost 0 bases and J 7 bases, leaving 13 bases between the germline ends. The germline gives CDR1 SGHRS, CDR2 YFSETQ. The CDR3 length is 14 residues. The CDR3 sequence: CASSLALGAAGYTF. The CDR3 nucleotides are TGCGCCAGCAGCTTGGCCCTGGGGGCCGCTGGCTACACCTTC.

The V gene is TRBV5-1, the J gene TRBJ2-5, with 10 nucleotides matching TRBD2. The CDR3 has 16 amino acids. In germline, CDR1 is SGHRS, CDR2 YFSETQ. V dropped 2 bases and J dropped 2; count of bases not matched to a gene: 6. The CDR3, as DNA: TGCGCCAGCAGCTTCGAGCTAGCGGGGGATCAAGAGACCCAGTACTTC. Encoded protein: CASSFELAGDQETQYF.

This chain links TRBV5-5 with TRBJ2-5; no definite D call. The length of the CDR3 is 13 residues. Germline V gene lookup returns CDR1 SGHKS and CDR2 YYEKEE (reference sequence). V was pared by 1 base and J by 1 base, with 5 bases between. CDR3 coding DNA: TGTGCCAGCAGCTTGTCCAGCCAAGAGACCCAGTACTTC. The encoded protein is CASSLSSQETQYF. Based on the CDR3 plus reference TRBV5-5 and TRBJ2-5, the full variable domain is DAGVTQSPTHLIKTRGQQVTLRCSPISGHKSVSWYQQVLGQGPQFIFQYYEKEERGRGNFPDRFSARQFPNYSSELNVNALLLGDSALYLCASSLSSQETQYFGPGTRLLVL.

The chain carries TRBV3-1 (or the pseudogene TRBV3-2) and TRBJ2-6; D may be TRBD2 (5 bases). Deletions cut 4 bases from V and 0 bases from J, with 10 bases between. The CDR3 length is 16 residues. Germline CDR1 LGHDT, CDR2 YNNKEL (reference sequence). The CDR3 sequence: CASSRYGDSGANVLTF. The CDR3 bases are TGTGCCAGCAGCCGTTACGGGGACTCTGGGGCCAACGTCCTGACTTTC.

V and J are TRBV16 and TRBJ1-5; D perhaps matches TRBD1 (5 bases). Germline values: CDR1 KGHSY, CDR2 FQNENV. The CDR3 is made up of 15 amino acids. The V end was cut by 1 base, the J end by 1 base, with 8 bases between. Here the CDR3 reads CASSQFGASNQPQHF. CDR3 DNA: TGTGCCAGCAGCCAATTTGGGGCGAGCAATCAGCCCCAGCATTTT. The full variable domain, completed using reference TRBV16 and TRBJ1-5, is GEEVAQTPKHLVRGEGQKAKLYCAPIKGHSYVFWYQQVLKNEFKFLISFQNENVFDETGMPKERFSAKCLPNSPCSLEIQATKLEDSAVYFCASSQFGASNQPQHFGDGTRLSIL.

This clone has more than one count but fewer than ten. The chain joins TRBV15 to TRBJ2-1, with 10 nucleotides matching TRBD2. With V trimmed by 0 bases and J by 8 bases, 4 bases remained unmatched. Germline loops: CDR1 LNHNV, CDR2 YYDKDF (reference sequence). CDR3 length: 15 amino acids. CDR3 nucleotide sequence: TGTGCCACCAGCAGAGAATCTAGCGGGAGATATGAGCAGTTCTTC. This gives the protein CATSRESSGRYEQFF.

This sequence joins TRBV7-8 and TRBJ2-6; D uncertain. V was shortened by 8 bases and J by 1 base, with 18 bases between the two germline ends. Looked up from germline, CDR1 is SGHVS and CDR2 is FQNEAQ. The CDR3 has 17 residues. The CDR3 region is CASLASTRRSGANVLTF. The CDR3 region has the DNA TGTGCCAGCTTAGCCTCGACCCGACGTTCTGGGGCCAACGTCCTGACTTTC.

The chain couples TRBV5-4 to TRBJ2-3, with 9 bases aligning to TRBD2. The CDR3 spans 20 residues. Germline CDR1 is SGHNT and CDR2 is YYREEE (reference sequence). V lost 4 bases to trimming and J lost 0 bases; unmatched junction nucleotides: 18. CDR3 amino acids: CASSAARTSAEFFSTDTQYF. The CDR3 DNA sequence: TGTGCCAGCAGCGCAGCCCGGACTAGCGCCGAATTCTTTAGCACAGATACGCAGTATTTT.

This clone was seen just once. The DNA of the CDR3 is TGCAGCGTTCCCGTATACAATGAGCAGTTCTTC. Translated: CSVPVYNEQFF. The chain uses TRBV29-1 and TRBJ2-1; D is undetermined. V was pared by 5 bases and J by 4 bases, with 6 bases between. Germline V gene data show CDR1 as SQVTM and CDR2 as ANQGSEA. CDR3 size: 11 residues.

V gene TRBV19 combines with J gene TRBJ2-2, with 7 bases lining up with TRBD2. With V trimmed by 8 bases and J by 2 bases, 5 bases remained unmatched. The length of the CDR3 is 14 residues. The germline V gene has CDR1 LNHDA and CDR2 SQIVND (reference sequence). DNA for the CDR3: TGTGCCAGTTTCGGGAGGTCAAACACCGGGGAGCTGTTTTTT. Amino acid sequence: CASFGRSNTGELFF.

The rearrangement joins TRBV6-5 to TRBJ1-1; weak D call: TRBD1 (5 bases). With 0 bases removed from V and 1 base from J, the gap between germline ends came to 12 bases. This CDR3 is 16 amino acids long. Germline CDR1 is MNHEY and CDR2 is SVGAGI. The CDR3 here is CASSYSRQIGNTEAFF. Here the CDR3 DNA reads TGTGCCAGCAGTTACTCGAGACAGATAGGGAACACTGAAGCTTTCTTT.

This chain uses TRBV1 with TRBJ1-1; the table calls TRBD1, which could not be checked here. TRBV1 corresponds to a pseudogene. The CDR3 spans 18 residues. CDR3 DNA: TGCACCAGCAGCCTAGAGTTGGAGGACAGGCCTTTGAACACTGAAGCTTTCTTT. Amino acid sequence: CTSSLELEDRPLNTEAFF.

The chain links TRBV4-3 to TRBJ2-7, with D possibly matching TRBD1 (5 bases). Germline V gives CDR1 LGHNA, CDR2 YSLEER. The CDR3 extends over 16 amino acids. Trimming shortened V by 0 bases and J by 2 bases, and 14 bases separated the two germline ends. The CDR3 sequence: CASSQESGMGPYEQYF. The CDR3 bases are TGCGCCAGCAGCCAAGAGTCAGGGATGGGGCCCTACGAGCAGTACTTC.